This section outlines one TCR beta chain sequence together with its context. The sample originates from a study of blood T cell repertoires in COVID-19. Germline lookup yields CDR1 MNHNY and CDR2 SVGAGI (reference sequence). V shed 6 bases and J 0 bases; nucleotides not matched to a gene: 7. The CDR3 is 15 amino acids. TCRdb's table, derived via immunoSEQ multiplex PCR, lists solely in-frame clones and lacks some. The sample lists 100,000 to 150,000 clones, approximately 84% occurring once. This TCR was recovered from an elderly woman with acute or convalescent COVID-19. This chain connects TRBV6-6 to TRBJ1-1; TRBD1 matches at 7 bases. The sequenced sample consisted of peripheral blood. The CDR3 sequence: CASRRTGTMNTEAFF. The CDR3 DNA is TGTGCCAGCAGGCGGACAGGAACGATGAACACTGAAGCTTTCTTT.